The text below deals with one T cell receptor (beta chain). These data are taken from a study of blood T cell repertoires in COVID-19. Study details: Researchers got acute and convalescent COVID-19 samples from the United States, Italy and Spain. Nucleic acid was either cDNA or gDNA, and it came from T cells, B-cell-depleted T cells, or PBMCs.

Authors' data handling: Cell counts per sample came from amplifying reference gene primers. Data came from immunoSEQ multiplex PCR; TCRdb stores just in-frame clones and leaves some out. V and J calls and clone size are as listed in that table; D and trimming were resolved from the DNA. The sample records hundreds of thousands of clones, under 90% being singletons. This TCR was recovered from a man between 60 and 70 years old who had recovered from COVID-19. Sequencing used peripheral blood.

The CDR3: CASSRQGEGYGYTF. The CDR3 DNA is TGTGCCAGTAGTCGACAGGGGGAGGGCTATGGCTACACCTTC. This chain joins TRBV19 and TRBJ1-2; 9 bases map to TRBD1. With V trimmed by 5 bases and J by 4 bases, 5 bases remained unmatched. The germline V gene has CDR1 LNHDA and CDR2 SQIVND (reference sequence). This CDR3 region has 14 residues.